This T cell receptor (beta chain) was sequenced for a study of CD8 T cells in Susac syndrome. With random hexamers, reverse transcription was performed on about 0.5 to 1 ug of RNA. TCR beta CDR3 was amplified by immunoSEQ multiplex PCR. This amplification extended across 54 Vbeta and 13 Jbeta segments. Using its own MiXCR run on the immunoSEQ multiplex PCR reads, TCRdb lists one record per CDR3 protein. The sample has some 80,000 distinct CDR3 sequences, roughly 94% seen once. Sequencing of TCR beta was performed on blood CD8+ and CD4+ T cells. The controls were healthy donors who were matched for age and sex. CDR3 length: 16 amino acids. The junction had 12 bases not matched to a gene; V was cut back by 7 bases and J by 4 bases. CDR1 and CDR2 (germline): MNHEY, SMNVEV (reference sequence). Only one count was recorded for this clonotype.

The source is a human donor in good health. The rearrangement joins TRBV27 to TRBJ2-1; 8 bases are a match to TRBD2. The sequencing input was CD8+ T cells from PBMCs. The CDR3 nucleotides read TGTGCCAGCACCCCTTCAACTAGCGGACCATACAATGAGCAGTTCTTC. It codes for CASTPSTSGPYNEQFF.